The 31 T cell receptor beta chains given below trace back to one sample, sequenced in a study of blood T cells in healthy people across ages. Primers used in a second PCR of roughly 6 to 11 cycles were a sample-barcoded 5' primer and a J-beta primer mix. From the 5' RACE reads, TCRdb called clonotypes with MiXCR, one entry per CDR3 protein. The sample includes 550,000 to 650,000 distinct CDR3 sequences, roughly a quarter of them seen just once. These data were also reused for a study on T cells of mothers and their children.

Sequenced input: blood. The receptors originated from a boy younger than 10 in good health.

This clonotype was found a few times. The chain links TRBV15 to TRBJ1-2; D remains unclear. Germline V gene lookup returns CDR1 LNHNV and CDR2 YYDKDF (reference sequence). The CDR3 has 14 amino acids. The ends were cut back, 0 bases at V and 3 bases at J, with 8 bases in the middle. The CDR3 spells CATSRDRRHYGYTF. CDR3 coding DNA: TGTGCCACCAGCAGAGATCGAAGGCACTATGGCTACACCTTC.

This clonotype was found many times. The chain combines TRBV5-1 with TRBJ2-7, with a tentative D call TRBD2 (5 bases). This CDR3 region has 12 residues. The germline gives CDR1 SGHRS, CDR2 YFSETQ. The V gene lost 4 bases and the J gene lost 6 bases, with 11 bases spanning the gap. DNA for the CDR3: TGCGCCAGCAGCCTCACCGGGATCGAGCAGTACTTC. This gives the protein CASSLTGIEQYF.

This clonotype has just a few counts. V and J are TRBV3-1 and TRBJ1-1, with no clear D. Trimming stripped 3 bases from V and 11 bases from J, with 13 bases between. Per the germline V gene, CDR1 is LGHDT and CDR2 is YNNKEL (reference sequence). The CDR3 consists of 12 residues. CDR3 nucleotides: TGTGCCAGCAGCCAGGAAAGGGAGGATGCTTTCTTT. Encoded protein: CASSQEREDAFF.

This clonotype has a handful of counts. The rearrangement links TRBV9 to TRBJ2-5, with unresolved D. The closer fit of TRBJ2-7 to the DNA end suggests the J call may be wrong. From germline, CDR1 is SGDLS and CDR2 YYNGEE. The CDR3 has 13 residues. In DNA form, the CDR3 reads TGTGCCAGCAGCGTAGATGCTACCTACGAGCAGTACTTC. As protein: CASSVDATYEQYF.

This clonotype has just a few counts. This chain connects TRBV12-3 or TRBV12-4 to TRBJ1-2; D is ambiguous. Trimming removed 11 bases at V and 7 bases at J, with 14 bases between. This CDR3 contains 11 residues. The CDR3 DNA reads as TGTGCCCTAAAGATGGGCGCTGGCTACACCTTC. It encodes CALKMGAGYTF.

This clonotype was seen a few times. This chain connects TRBV9 to TRBJ1-3; unclear D gene. The germline V gene encodes CDR1 SGDLS and CDR2 YYNGEE. Trimming removed 5 bases at V and 2 bases at J, with 5 bases between. The CDR3 contains 12 residues. CDR3 loop: CASSFTGNTIYF. CDR3 sequence (DNA): TGTGCCAGCAGTTTTACTGGAAACACCATATATTTT.

V gene TRBV12-3 or TRBV12-4 combines with J gene TRBJ2-1; TRBD2 matches 10 bases. J was trimmed by 3 bases and V by 2 bases; bases with no gene match: 1. This CDR3 region has 15 residues. CDR3 nucleotides: TGTGCCAGCAGTTTAACTAGCGGGGTCTACAATGAGCAGTTCTTC. It yields the protein CASSLTSGVYNEQFF.

The CDR3 DNA sequence: TGTGCCAGCAGCCGGGGCCCGACGAACACCGGGGAGCTGTTTTTT. This encodes CASSRGPTNTGELFF. This chain uses TRBV28 with TRBJ2-2, with D perhaps assigned TRBD1 or TRBD2 (5 bases each). Per germline, CDR1 MDHEN and CDR2 SYDVKM. The germline V and J ends were trimmed by 6 bases and 0 bases, with 11 bases remaining between them. The CDR3 totals 15 residues.

The chain is built from TRBV2 and TRBJ1-5, with 9 bases aligning to TRBD1. V dropped 4 bases and J dropped 5; count of bases not matched to a gene: 3. Germline assignment: CDR1 SNHLY and CDR2 FYNNEI. CDR3 length equals 14 residues. CDR3 amino acids: CASSVGTGHQPQHF. DNA of the CDR3: TGTGCCAGCAGTGTCGGGACAGGGCATCAGCCCCAGCATTTT.

V is TRBV7-2 and J is TRBJ2-3; D perhaps matches TRBD2 (5 bases). V lost 3 bases, J lost 2 bases, and 15 bases lay in between. This CDR3 has 16 residues. Germline assignment: CDR1 SGHTA and CDR2 FQGNSA. This chain's CDR3 is CASSFWVLASTDTQYF. CDR3 DNA sequence: TGTGCCAGCAGCTTTTGGGTTTTAGCGTCCACAGATACGCAGTATTTT.

This clonotype was detected only a few times. The gene calls are TRBV9 and TRBJ2-3, with D hard to call. Germline CDR1 is SGDLS and CDR2 is YYNGEE. CDR3 length equals 12 residues. V was cut by 4 bases and J by 6 bases, with 9 bases left in between. Written as DNA, the CDR3 is TGTGCCAGCAGCTCCCAGAGGGATACGCAGTATTTT. Translation gives CASSSQRDTQYF.

This clonotype was seen a handful of times. The chain uses TRBV2 and TRBJ1-2; no clear D. Per germline, CDR1 SNHLY and CDR2 FYNNEI. The CDR3 has 12 amino acids. V lost 4 bases and J 6 bases, leaving 9 bases between the germline ends. The CDR3 is CASSGLMDGYTF. CDR3 DNA sequence: TGTGCCAGCAGTGGGTTAATGGATGGCTACACCTTC.

V and J are TRBV29-1 and TRBJ2-7; the match to TRBD2 covers 7 bases. The CDR3 runs 15 residues. Germline loops: CDR1 SQVTM, CDR2 ANQGSEA. The junction had 7 bases not matched to a gene; V was cut back by 0 bases and J by 2 bases. CDR3 nucleotides: TGCAGCGTTGAAGAAGTTACTAGCGAGGCCTACGAGCAGTACTTC. Translating gives CSVEEVTSEAYEQYF.

This rearrangement joins TRBV2 to TRBJ1-4; possible D gene TRBD1, 5 bases. With 4 bases removed from V and 8 bases from J, the gap between germline ends came to 17 bases. Germline V lookup: CDR1 SNHLY, CDR2 FYNNEI. CDR3 size: 15 residues. CDR3 loop: CASSAGNSRGEKLFF. Here the CDR3 DNA reads TGTGCCAGCAGTGCGGGGAATAGTCGGGGGGAAAAACTGTTTTTT.

Many counts were recorded for this clonotype. The chain is built from TRBV3-1 and TRBJ2-5, with TRBD2 identical over 9 bases. The trim removed 5 bases at V and 5 bases at J, leaving 12 bases unmatched. This CDR3 comprises 16 residues. Germline V gene lookup returns CDR1 LGHDT and CDR2 YNNKEL (reference sequence). The CDR3 sequence: CASSKGASGDVETQYF. The CDR3 DNA reads as TGTGCCAGCAGCAAGGGGGCTAGCGGGGATGTGGAGACCCAGTACTTC.

The table lists this clonotype with a few counts. The genes are TRBV14 and TRBJ2-3; 9 bases map to TRBD1. After removal of 4 bases from V and 6 bases from J, the junction contained 2 bases not matched to a gene. Germline V gene sequence: CDR1 SGHDN, CDR2 FVKESK. The CDR3 length is 13 residues. The CDR3, as DNA: TGTGCCAGCAGCCCCGGGACAGGGGATACGCAGTATTTT. Its protein is CASSPGTGDTQYF.

This clonotype appeared a few times. This sequence joins TRBV12-5 and TRBJ1-2, with a weak D call TRBD1 (5 bases). The CDR3 sequence is 14 residues long. Trimming stripped 5 bases from V and 3 bases from J, with 13 bases between. The germline gives CDR1 LGHNT, CDR2 FRNRAP. The CDR3 is CASGPEGPYYGYTF. DNA for the CDR3: TGTGCTAGTGGTCCCGAGGGACCTTACTATGGCTACACCTTC.

V and J are TRBV29-1 and TRBJ2-5; TRBD2 agrees at 8 bases. The V gene's germline CDR1 is SQVTM and CDR2 ANQGSEA. V shed 6 bases and J 1 base; nucleotides not matched to a gene: 7. The CDR3 spans 14 residues. The CDR3 region has the DNA TGCAGCGTGCAAGCGGGGGCAAGCCAAGAGACCCAGTACTTC. Translating gives CSVQAGASQETQYF.

The V gene is TRBV3-1, the J gene TRBJ2-7; the match to TRBD2 covers 10 bases. Germline V gene sequence: CDR1 LGHDT, CDR2 YNNKEL (reference sequence). The CDR3 has 14 amino acids. J lost 3 bases, V lost 5 bases, and 4 bases had no gene match. Written as DNA, the CDR3 is TGTGCCAGCAGCTGGACTAGCGGAGACTACGAGCAGTACTTC. Protein: CASSWTSGDYEQYF.

This clonotype was observed a few times. The genes are TRBV4-1 and TRBJ2-5; D is ambiguous. There are 14 residues in the CDR3. Germline V gene lookup returns CDR1 MGHRA and CDR2 YSYEKL. The germline V and J ends were trimmed by 4 bases and 4 bases, with 13 bases remaining between them. Here the CDR3 DNA reads TGCGCCAGCAGCCTCCGAGCGACTGGAGAGACCCAGTACTTC. The encoded protein is CASSLRATGETQYF.

The chain joins TRBV10-3 to TRBJ1-4, with D tentatively TRBD1 (5 bases). CDR1 and CDR2 (germline): ENHRY, SYGVKD. CDR3 length equals 15 residues. V lost 2 bases and J lost 3, with 10 bases in between. CDR3 protein: CAISEGRVPNEKLFF. CDR3 coding DNA: TGTGCCATCAGTGAGGGCAGGGTCCCTAATGAAAAACTGTTTTTT.

This clonotype came up many times. The chain joins TRBV2 to TRBJ2-4; D is ambiguous. The CDR3 has 15 residues. The V and J ends lost 2 bases and 0 bases respectively, with 8 bases between them. In germline, CDR1 is SNHLY, CDR2 FYNNEI. CDR3 nucleotides: TGTGCCAGCAGTGAATCGGATGTAGCCAAAAACATTCAGTACTTC. As protein: CASSESDVAKNIQYF.

A few counts support this clonotype. V and J are TRBV2 and TRBJ2-7; 8 bases are shared with TRBD2. V gave up 5 bases and J gave up 1 base; unmatched junction bases: 4. Germline V CDR1 and CDR2: SNHLY, FYNNEI. There are 14 residues in the CDR3. CDR3 sequence (DNA): TGTGCCAGCAGTACTAGCGGTGGGTCCTACGAGCAGTACTTC. Protein sequence: CASSTSGGSYEQYF.

For this clonotype: A junction end diverges from the germline sequence, so it may reflect a read error. The gene calls are TRBV20-1 and TRBJ1-4; D possibly corresponds to TRBD1 (5 bases). The CDR3 runs 13 residues. Germline assignment: CDR1 DFQATT and CDR2 SNEGSKA (reference sequence). CDR3 nucleotides: TGCAGTGCTAGTGGGGGGGATAATGAAACACTGTTTTTT. This translates into CSASGGDNETLFF.

This chain connects TRBV24-1 to TRBJ1-1; 7 bases fit TRBD1. Germline V CDR1 and CDR2: KGHDR, SFDVKD. This CDR3 has 19 residues. V lost 5 bases to trimming and J lost 1 base; unmatched junction nucleotides: 18. The CDR3 DNA follows: TGTGCCACCAGTGGAATGGGGACAGTAGGACCAAGACCGAACACTGAAGCTTTCTTT. Amino acids: CATSGMGTVGPRPNTEAFF.

The J gene is TRBJ2-7, the V gene TRBV10-3; 8 bases are shared with TRBD2. The germline V gene encodes CDR1 ENHRY and CDR2 SYGVKD. CDR3 length: 14 amino acids. Trimming removed 5 bases from V and 5 bases from J; junction bases left unmatched: 8. CDR3 in amino acids: CAISIAGTPHEQYF. In DNA, the CDR3 is TGTGCCATCAGTATAGCGGGAACCCCCCACGAGCAGTACTTC.

This chain uses TRBV7-9 with TRBJ1-1, with D possibly matching TRBD1 (6 bases). Germline values: CDR1 SEHNR, CDR2 FQNEAQ (reference sequence). The ends were cut back, 0 bases at V and 3 bases at J, with 11 bases in the middle. CDR3 length equals 15 residues. The CDR3 DNA follows: TGTGCCAGCAGCTTAGCGGGGGCCGGGGACACTGAAGCTTTCTTT. Translated: CASSLAGAGDTEAFF.

Here the CDR3 DNA reads TGCAGCGTTGAGGGGGGCGCAACCACTGAAGCTTTCTTT. Translated: CSVEGGATTEAFF. The rearrangement uses TRBV29-1 and TRBJ1-1; D is possibly TRBD1 (6 bases). V lost 3 bases to trimming and J lost 4 bases, with 12 bases between them. The CDR3 is 13 amino acids. The germline V gene has CDR1 SQVTM and CDR2 ANQGSEA.

The V call is TRBV10-3, the J call TRBJ2-3; a possible D gene is TRBD2 (6 bases). This CDR3 has 15 residues. The ends were cut back, 11 bases at V and 0 bases at J, with 18 bases in the middle. Germline V CDR1 and CDR2: ENHRY, SYGVKD. The CDR3 nucleotides are TGTGCCTCCCATTCCCCAGGGACTAGCACAGATACGCAGTATTTT. It encodes CASHSPGTSTDTQYF.

Remarks on this clonotype: A junction end diverges from the germline sequence, so it may reflect a read error. This chain joins TRBV12-3 or TRBV12-4 and TRBJ2-3; 11 nucleotides agree with TRBD2. There are 15 residues in the CDR3. The CDR3 loop reads CASSLAGGGPDTQYF. As DNA, the CDR3 is TGTGCCAGCAGTCTAGCGGGAGGAGGACCAGATACGCAGTATTTT.

This clonotype has a handful of counts. This chain connects TRBV5-1 to TRBJ2-6; D unresolved. Germline V gives CDR1 SGHRS, CDR2 YFSETQ. The V gene lost 9 bases and the J gene lost 3 bases, with 7 bases spanning the gap. The length of the CDR3 is 12 residues. CDR3 coding DNA: TGCGCCACCGGAGTTGGGGCCAACGTCCTGACTTTC. Residues: CATGVGANVLTF.